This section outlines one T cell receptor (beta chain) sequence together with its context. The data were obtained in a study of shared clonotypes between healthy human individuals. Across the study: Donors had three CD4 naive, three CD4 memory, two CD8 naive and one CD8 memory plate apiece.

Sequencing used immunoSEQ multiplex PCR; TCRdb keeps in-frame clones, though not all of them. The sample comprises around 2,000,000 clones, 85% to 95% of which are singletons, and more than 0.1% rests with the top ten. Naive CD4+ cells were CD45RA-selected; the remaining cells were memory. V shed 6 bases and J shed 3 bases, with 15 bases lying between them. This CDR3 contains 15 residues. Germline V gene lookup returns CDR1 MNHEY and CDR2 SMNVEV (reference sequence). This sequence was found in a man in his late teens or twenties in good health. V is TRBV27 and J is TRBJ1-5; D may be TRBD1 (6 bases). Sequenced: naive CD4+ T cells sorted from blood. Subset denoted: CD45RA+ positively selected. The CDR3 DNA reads TGTGCCAGCAGGGGGGCAGGGGCGAACAATCAGCCCCAGCATTTT. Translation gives CASRGAGANNQPQHF.